This is a list of T cell receptor beta chains from one sample in a study of radiotherapy plus CTLA-4 blockade in lung cancer. The assay was immunoSEQ multiplex PCR, and TCRdb's table has in-frame clones only and misses some. Here the sample spans approximately 52,000 clones, roughly 80% being singletons. The material sequenced was peripheral blood, taken from a patient treated with radiotherapy plus ipilimumab. The receptors derive from a human donor with non-small cell lung cancer who had a complete response to radiotherapy plus ipilimumab. Both conserved end residues are part of each CDR3. Each record gives: J gene, D gene, clone size, V gene, CDR3 DNA, CDR3 protein. A D gene is named only where the DNA matches it firmly. A clone size is listed for some rows: how often the clone was seen (once, few, many), or a class if it is expanded.

TRBJ1-1	.	.	TRBV5-1	TGCGCCAGCAGCCTCGGGGAGAACACTGAAGCTTTCTTT	CASSLGENTEAFF
TRBJ1-2	TRBD1	.	TRBV5-5	TGTGCCAGCAGCTTGCTCATACCGGGACAGGGGAGAGACTATGGCTACACCTTC	CASSLLIPGQGRDYGYTF
TRBJ1-2	TRBD1	.	TRBV4-2	TGTGCCAGCAGCCAGGCCGACAGGGGAGATGGCTACACCTTC	CASSQADRGDGYTF
TRBJ2-7	TRBD1	.	TRBV6-5	TGTGCCAGCAGTTATTCCGGGACAGGGCCCTACGAGCAGTACTTC	CASSYSGTGPYEQYF
TRBJ1-2	.	.	TRBV27	TGTGCCAGCAGTTTCAGGGAACCAGCTAACTATGGCTACACCTTC	CASSFREPANYGYTF
TRBJ1-2	TRBD1	once	TRBV11-2	TGTGCCAGCAGGGGCGGGACAGACTGGAACTATGGCTACACCTTC	CASRGGTDWNYGYTF
TRBJ1-1	.	few	TRBV10-2	TGCGCCAGCAGTGAATGGGCCGCCTCCCAACCAGGAGCTTTCTTT	CASSEWAASQPGAFF
TRBJ1-2	TRBD1	.	TRBV7-9	TGTGCCAGCAGCGAACTAACAGGGGAGCTGGGAGGTCCTGGGATGACCTTC	CASSELTGELGGPGMTF
TRBJ1-1	.	.	TRBV7-2	TGTGCCAGCAGCTTATTAGGGGGGAACACTGAAGCTTTCTTT	CASSLLGGNTEAFF
TRBJ2-7	TRBD1	.	TRBV18	TGTGCCAGCTCACTGATAGGGACAGGATGGGGTTACGAGCAGTACTTC	CASSLIGTGWGYEQYF
TRBJ2-1	TRBD2	.	TRBV7-2	TGTGCCAGCAGTAACGGACTAGTAGGTAATGAGCAGTTCTTC	CASSNGLVGNEQFF
TRBJ1-5	TRBD1	once	TRBV29-1	TGCAGCGCCACCGGGACAGATCACAATCAGCCCCAGCATTTT	CSATGTDHNQPQHF
TRBJ1-1	TRBD1	.	TRBV5-1	TGCGCCAGTAAGCTAGGGGGCGTGAACACTGAAGCTTTCTTT	CASKLGGVNTEAFF
TRBJ1-6	TRBD1	few	TRBV18	TGTGCCAGCTCACCCTCGAATCGGGACAGGGGTTCACCCCTCCACTTT	CASSPSNRDRGSPLHF
TRBJ2-7	.	once	TRBV5-1	TGCGCCAGCAGCTTCGACCACGGGGGTACCGAGCAGTACTTC	CASSFDHGGTEQYF
TRBJ2-2	TRBD1	few	TRBV7-9	TGTGCCAGCAGCTCCCCGGGACAGGGCCCCGGGGAGCTGTTTTTT	CASSSPGQGPGELFF
TRBJ1-6	.	.	TRBV6-5	TGTGCCAGCAGTAGGACAGCACGGACTTCACCCCTCCACTTT	CASSRTARTSPLHF
TRBJ2-7	.	once	TRBV15	TGTGCCACCAGCAGAGTCTTGGGGGGTAGCTCCTACGAGCAGTACTTC	CATSRVLGGSSYEQYF
TRBJ2-1	TRBD2	once	TRBV9	TGTGCCAGCAGCGTAGATCCTAGCGGGACAAGCCAACGGTTCTTC	CASSVDPSGTSQRFF
TRBJ1-6	TRBD1	.	TRBV2	TGTGCCAGCACAGAGGGGGGACAGACAAATTCCCCCCTCCACTTT	CASTEGGQTNSPLHF
TRBJ1-4	TRBD1	.	TRBV15	TGTGCCACAGGAAGGACAGGGTATAATGAAAAACTGTTTTTT	CATGRTGYNEKLFF
TRBJ1-1	.	.	TRBV5-1	TGCGCCAGCAGCTTGGAGACAGGAGCTATCGGCGCTGAAGCTTTCTTT	CASSLETGAIGAEAFF
TRBJ2-6	.	.	TRBV27	TGTGCCAGCAGCCATTTAACAGGGATTCCCTCTGGGGCCAACGTCCTGACTTTC	CASSHLTGIPSGANVLTF
TRBJ1-5	.	once	TRBV2	TGTGCCAGCAGACTCACCGGGACACACGGTCAGCCCCAGCATTTT	CASRLTGTHGQPQHF
TRBJ1-5	.	.	TRBV30	TGTGCCTGGAGCACAAGGAGGTACGGTCAGCCCCAGCATTTT	CAWSTRRYGQPQHF
TRBJ1-2	TRBD1	.	TRBV2	TGTGCCAGCAGTGAAGTATTTTTGGGACAGGGCTCAGCTAACTATGGCTACACCTTC	CASSEVFLGQGSANYGYTF
TRBJ2-1	TRBD2	.	TRBV10-3	TGTGCCATCAGGGGACTAGCGGGAGGGCCGAGTGGTGAGCAGTTCTTC	CAIRGLAGGPSGEQFF
TRBJ2-1	TRBD2	.	TRBV7-9	TGTGCCAGCAGCCGACTAGCGGGAGAGAATGAGCAGTTCTTC	CASSRLAGENEQFF
TRBJ1-4	TRBD1	.	TRBV19	TGTGCCAGTAGTGCGTTGGGACAGGGGGAAGAAAAACTGTTTTTT	CASSALGQGEEKLFF
TRBJ2-1	TRBD1	.	TRBV18	TGTGCCAGCTCACCACCAGACAGGGGATTACTCTTTCATGAGCAGTTCTTC	CASSPPDRGLLFHEQFF
TRBJ1-1	.	.	TRBV30	TGTGCCTGGACCCGGACAGTTGTCGCTGAAGCTTTCTTT	CAWTRTVVAEAFF
TRBJ1-1	TRBD1	.	TRBV30	TGTGCCCACAGTAGGGGACAGGGGGTGGAAGCTTTCTTT	CAHSRGQGVEAFF
TRBJ1-1	.	.	TRBV29-1	TGCAGCGTTGAAACACCACAGGTGACGGCTTTCTTT	CSVETPQVTAFF
TRBJ2-3	.	.	TRBV4-3	TGCGCCAGCAGCCCGGGATTGGGAGATACGCAGTATTTT	CASSPGLGDTQYF
TRBJ1-6	TRBD1	.	TRBV7-2	TGTGCCAGCAGCCGGTGGCGTGGGACAGGCTATAATTCACCCCTCCACTTT	CASSRWRGTGYNSPLHF
TRBJ1-3	.	.	TRBV7-2	TGTGCCAGCAGCTTAGCGCTGGGGGGGCTTGGAAACACCATATATTTT	CASSLALGGLGNTIYF
TRBJ2-5	.	.	TRBV30	TGTGCCTGGAGTGTATGGACTGTGCAGACCCAGTACTTC	CAWSVWTVQTQYF
TRBJ1-1	.	few	TRBV7-9	TGTGCCAGCAGCTTAGGACTTATGAACACTGAAGCTTTCTTT	CASSLGLMNTEAFF
TRBJ2-7	.	.	TRBV4-1	TGCGCCAGCAGCCAAGCTAACCTCCCCGTCGGCGAGCAGTACTTC	CASSQANLPVGEQYF
TRBJ2-3	TRBD2	.	TRBV19	TGTGCCAGTAATTCAAAGGGGACTAGCGGGAGGCGAACTAGCACAGATACGCAGTATTTT	CASNSKGTSGRRTSTDTQYF
TRBJ2-3	.	.	TRBV7-2	TGTGCCGGAGGGGCCGGAATAGGATTGAGAGTTACGCAGTATTTT	CAGGAGIGLRVTQYF
TRBJ1-1	TRBD1	.	TRBV6-5	TGTGCCAGCAGTATAAACAGGGGGATAGGTGAAGCTTTCTTT	CASSINRGIGEAFF
TRBJ1-1	.	.	TRBV6-1	TGTGCCAGCAGAAGACAGGACCAGAACACTGAAGCTTTCTTT	CASRRQDQNTEAFF
TRBJ2-5	TRBD2	.	TRBV7-8	TGTGCCAGCAGCCAACCTATAAGCGGGAGAGGGGAGACCCAGTACTTC	CASSQPISGRGETQYF
TRBJ1-5	.	few	TRBV27	TGTGCCAGCAGTCTTTGGGCTAGCAATCAGCCCCAGCATTTT	CASSLWASNQPQHF
TRBJ2-5	TRBD1	.	TRBV5-1	TGCGCCAGCAGCTTCACCGGGACAGGGGCCGAAGGTAGGCCTCAGTACTTC	CASSFTGTGAEGRPQYF
TRBJ1-1	.	.	TRBV27	TGTGCCAGCAGTTTGGCGGGAGGCACTGAAGCTTTCTTT	CASSLAGGTEAFF
TRBJ1-1	TRBD1	.	TRBV11-2	TGTGCCAGCAGCTTAGTCATGACAGGGATCGGAAACACTGAAGCTTTCTTT	CASSLVMTGIGNTEAFF
TRBJ1-6	TRBD1	.	TRBV6-5	TGTGCCAGCAGTTCGCAACAGGGGGCCTATAATTCACCCCTCCACTTT	CASSSQQGAYNSPLHF
TRBJ2-1	TRBD2	once	TRBV6-5	TGTGCCAGCACCCGGACTAGTTTCGATGAGCAGTTCTTC	CASTRTSFDEQFF
TRBJ1-2	.	few	TRBV19	TGTGCCAGTAGTAACCTCCGAGGGTTGACAGGAGACTATGGCTACACCTTC	CASSNLRGLTGDYGYTF